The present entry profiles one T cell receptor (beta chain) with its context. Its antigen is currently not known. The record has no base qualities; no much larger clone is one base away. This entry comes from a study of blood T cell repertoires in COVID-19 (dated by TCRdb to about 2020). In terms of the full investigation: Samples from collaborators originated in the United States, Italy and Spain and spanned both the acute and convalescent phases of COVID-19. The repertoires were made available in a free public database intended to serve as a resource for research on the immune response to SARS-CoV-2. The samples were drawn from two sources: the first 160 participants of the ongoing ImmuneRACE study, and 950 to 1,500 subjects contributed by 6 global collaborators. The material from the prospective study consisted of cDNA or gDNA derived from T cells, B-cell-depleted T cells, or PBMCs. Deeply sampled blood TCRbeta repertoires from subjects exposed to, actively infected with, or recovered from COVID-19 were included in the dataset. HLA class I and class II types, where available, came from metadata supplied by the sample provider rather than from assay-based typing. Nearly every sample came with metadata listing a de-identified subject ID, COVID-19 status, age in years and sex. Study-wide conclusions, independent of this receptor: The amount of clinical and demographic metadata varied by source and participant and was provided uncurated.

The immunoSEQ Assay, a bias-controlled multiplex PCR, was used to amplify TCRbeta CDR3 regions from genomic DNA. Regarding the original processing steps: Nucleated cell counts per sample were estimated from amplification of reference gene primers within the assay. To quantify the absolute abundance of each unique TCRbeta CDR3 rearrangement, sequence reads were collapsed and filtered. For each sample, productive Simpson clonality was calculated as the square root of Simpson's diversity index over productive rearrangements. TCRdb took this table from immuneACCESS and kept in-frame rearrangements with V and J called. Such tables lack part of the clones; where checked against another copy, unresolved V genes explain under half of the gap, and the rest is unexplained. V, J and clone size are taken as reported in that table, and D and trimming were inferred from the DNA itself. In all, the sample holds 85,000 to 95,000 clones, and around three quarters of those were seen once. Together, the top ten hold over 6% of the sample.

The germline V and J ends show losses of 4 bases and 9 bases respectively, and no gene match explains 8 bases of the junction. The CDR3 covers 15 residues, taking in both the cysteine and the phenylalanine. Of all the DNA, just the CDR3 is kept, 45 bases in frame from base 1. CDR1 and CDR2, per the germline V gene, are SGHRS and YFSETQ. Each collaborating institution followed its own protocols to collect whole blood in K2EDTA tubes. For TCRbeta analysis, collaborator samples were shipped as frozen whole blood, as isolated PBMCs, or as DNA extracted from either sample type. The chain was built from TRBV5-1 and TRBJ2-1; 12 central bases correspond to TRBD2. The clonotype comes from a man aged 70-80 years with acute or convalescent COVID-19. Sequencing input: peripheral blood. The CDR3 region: CASSALAGGPGEQFF. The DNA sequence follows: TGCGCCAGCAGCGCCCTAGCGGGGGGGCCCGGTGAGCAGTTCTTC.